This entry concerns a single TCR beta chain. No antigen is known for it. Trimming left V 0 bases short and J 0 bases short, with 15 bases between. The CDR3 length is 19 residues. Germline CDR1 MNHEY, CDR2 SVGAGI. This sample was taken from a study of post-analysis software for immune sequencing data. Study-level points and caveats: When compared against controls, multiple sclerosis patients showed significantly lower normalized Chao1 diversity.

Unique molecular identifiers were present in the TCR beta cDNA libraries. Each CDR3 protein is one row after TCRdb ran MiXCR on the PCR reads. The sample consists of about 160,000 distinct CDR3 sequences, 36% of them appearing once. Sequences were derived from blood, sampled after autologous hematopoietic stem cell transplantation. The receptor was derived from a girl aged 5-17 years with multiple sclerosis. The chain recombines TRBV6-5 with TRBJ2-6; D is undetermined. CDR3 DNA sequence: TGTGCCAGCAGTTACTCGGCAGCCTATAGTTACTCTGGGGCCAACGTCCTGACTTTC. This encodes CASSYSAAYSYSGANVLTF.